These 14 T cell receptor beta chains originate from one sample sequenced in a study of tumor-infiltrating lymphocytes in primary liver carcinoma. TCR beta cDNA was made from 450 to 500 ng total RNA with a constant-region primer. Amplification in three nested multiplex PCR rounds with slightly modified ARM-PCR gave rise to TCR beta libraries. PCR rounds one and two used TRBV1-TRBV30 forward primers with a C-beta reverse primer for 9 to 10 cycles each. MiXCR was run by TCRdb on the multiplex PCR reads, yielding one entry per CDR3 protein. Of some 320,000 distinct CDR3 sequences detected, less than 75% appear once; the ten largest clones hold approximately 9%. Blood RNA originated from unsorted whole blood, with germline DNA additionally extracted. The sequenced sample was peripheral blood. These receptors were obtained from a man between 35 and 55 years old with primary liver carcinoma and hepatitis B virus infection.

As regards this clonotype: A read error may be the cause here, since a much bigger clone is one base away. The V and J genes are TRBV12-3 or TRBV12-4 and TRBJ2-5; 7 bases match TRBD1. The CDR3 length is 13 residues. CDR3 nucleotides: TGTGCCAGCAGATACAACCAGGGGGAGACCCGGTACTTC. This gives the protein CASRYNQGETRYF.

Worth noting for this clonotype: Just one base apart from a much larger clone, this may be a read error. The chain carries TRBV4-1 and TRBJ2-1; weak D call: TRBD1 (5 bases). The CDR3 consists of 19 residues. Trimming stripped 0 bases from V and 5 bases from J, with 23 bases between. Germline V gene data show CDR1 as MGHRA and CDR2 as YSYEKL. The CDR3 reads CASSQEKGREVDNNNEQFF. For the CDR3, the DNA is TGCGCCAGCAGCCAAGAGAAGGGGCGCGAGGTCGACAACAACAATGAGCAGTTCTTC.

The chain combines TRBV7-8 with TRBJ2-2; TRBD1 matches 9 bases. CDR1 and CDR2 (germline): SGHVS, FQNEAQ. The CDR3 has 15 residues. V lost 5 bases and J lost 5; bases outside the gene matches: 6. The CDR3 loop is CASSVTGGQTGELFF. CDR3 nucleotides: TGTGCCAGCAGCGTTACAGGGGGCCAAACCGGGGAGCTGTTTTTT.

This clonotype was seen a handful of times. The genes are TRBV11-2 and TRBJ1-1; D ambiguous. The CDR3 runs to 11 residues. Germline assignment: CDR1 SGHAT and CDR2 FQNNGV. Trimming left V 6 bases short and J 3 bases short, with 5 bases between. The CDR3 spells CASRWDTEAFF. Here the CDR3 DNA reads TGTGCCAGCAGGTGGGACACTGAAGCTTTCTTT.

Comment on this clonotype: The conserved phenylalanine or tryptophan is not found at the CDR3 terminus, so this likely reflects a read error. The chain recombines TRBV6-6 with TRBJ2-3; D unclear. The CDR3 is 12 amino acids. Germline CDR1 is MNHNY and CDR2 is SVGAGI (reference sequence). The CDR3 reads CARSYSGDTQYL. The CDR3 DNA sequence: TGTGCCAGGAGTTACTCGGGAGATACGCAGTATCTT.

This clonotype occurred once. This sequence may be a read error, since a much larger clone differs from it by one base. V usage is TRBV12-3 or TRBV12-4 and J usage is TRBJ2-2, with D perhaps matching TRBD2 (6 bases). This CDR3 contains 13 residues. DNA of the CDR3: TGTGCCAGCAGTTTTAGTGGGGTCCGGGAGCTGTCTTTT. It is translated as CASSFSGVRELSF.

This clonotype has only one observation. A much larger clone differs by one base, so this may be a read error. DNA for the CDR3: TGCTCCAGCAGCCCAGTTAGCAATCAGCCCCAGCATTTT. Protein product: CSSSPVSNQPQHF. The chain uses TRBV1 and TRBJ1-5. TRBV1 is listed as a pseudogene. The CDR3 contains 13 residues.

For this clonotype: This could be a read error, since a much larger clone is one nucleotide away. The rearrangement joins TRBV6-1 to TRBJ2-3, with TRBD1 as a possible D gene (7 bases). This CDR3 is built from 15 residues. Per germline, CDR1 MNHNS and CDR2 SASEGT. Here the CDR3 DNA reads TGTCCCAGCAGTGGGGCGGGACAGACCACAGATACGCAGTATTTT. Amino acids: CPSSGAGQTTDTQYF.

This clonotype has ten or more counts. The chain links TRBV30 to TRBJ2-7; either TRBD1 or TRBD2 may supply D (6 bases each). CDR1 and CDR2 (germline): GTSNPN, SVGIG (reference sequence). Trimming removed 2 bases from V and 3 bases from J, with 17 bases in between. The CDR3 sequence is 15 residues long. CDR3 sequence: CAWSSGASPYYEQYF. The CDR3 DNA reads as TGTGCCTGGAGTTCGGGGGCCAGCCCCTACTACGAGCAGTACTTC.

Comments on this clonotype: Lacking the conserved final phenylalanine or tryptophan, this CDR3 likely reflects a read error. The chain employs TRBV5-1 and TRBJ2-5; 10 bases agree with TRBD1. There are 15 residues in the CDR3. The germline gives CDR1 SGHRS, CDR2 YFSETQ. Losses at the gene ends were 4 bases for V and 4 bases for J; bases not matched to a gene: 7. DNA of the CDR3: TGCGCCAGCAGCCCGGGACAGGGGATCCCAGAGACCCAGTACCTC. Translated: CASSPGQGIPETQYL.

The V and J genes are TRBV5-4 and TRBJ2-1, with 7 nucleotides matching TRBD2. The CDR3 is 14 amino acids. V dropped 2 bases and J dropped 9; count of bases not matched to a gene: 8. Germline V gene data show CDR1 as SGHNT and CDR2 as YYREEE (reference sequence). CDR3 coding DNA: TGTGCCAGCAGCTTTACTAGCGTGAGTGGTGAGCAGTTCTTC. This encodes CASSFTSVSGEQFF.

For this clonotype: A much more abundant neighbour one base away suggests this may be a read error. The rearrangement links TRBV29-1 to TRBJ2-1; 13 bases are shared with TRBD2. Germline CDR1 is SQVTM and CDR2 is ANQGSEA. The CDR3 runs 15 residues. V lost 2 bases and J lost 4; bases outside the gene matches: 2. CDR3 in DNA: TGCAGCGTTGAACTGGGACTAGCGGGATACAATGAGCAGTTCTTC. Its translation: CSVELGLAGYNEQFF.

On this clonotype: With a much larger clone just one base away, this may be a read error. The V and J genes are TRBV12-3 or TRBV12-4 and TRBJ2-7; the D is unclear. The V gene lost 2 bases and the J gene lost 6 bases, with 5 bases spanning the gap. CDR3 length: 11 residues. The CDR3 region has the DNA TGTGCCAGCAGTTTACTAGGCGAGCAGTACTTC. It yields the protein CASSLLGEQYF.

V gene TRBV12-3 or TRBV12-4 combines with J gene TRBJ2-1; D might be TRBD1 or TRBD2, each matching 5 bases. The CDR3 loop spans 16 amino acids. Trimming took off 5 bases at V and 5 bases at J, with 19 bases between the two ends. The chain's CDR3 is CASSPLRQGVDNEQFF. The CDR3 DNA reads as TGTGCCAGCAGTCCCTTGCGGCAGGGAGTCGACAATGAGCAGTTCTTC.